What follows is one T cell receptor beta chain and its context. The antigen is undetermined. This specimen belongs to a study of beta chain features in type 1 diabetes. Per donor, one heparinised blood draw averaged approximately 120 mL. Isolated RNA was reverse transcribed in full, so expressed TCRB transcripts were sequenced. Method: immunoSEQ multiplex PCR; TCRdb's copy keeps in-frame clones and lacks some. This table holds around 280,000 clones, approximately 15% found once. Study-wide points: The study found moderately but significantly shorter TCRB CDR3s in all four CD4+ subsets of Type 1 diabetes patients. The study found fewer insertions and more deletions at VDJ junctions in type 1 diabetes patients.

V was pared by 2 bases and J by 0 bases, with 13 bases between. From germline, CDR1 is SGHRS and CDR2 YFSETQ. The CDR3 loop spans 16 amino acids. The sequenced material came from naive CD4+ T cells from blood. The sequence came from a man aged 18 to 30 with type 1 diabetes. The chain links TRBV5-1 to TRBJ2-3; D is perhaps TRBD2 (6 bases). This chain's CDR3 is CASSFPGGPSTDTQYF. DNA of the CDR3: TGCGCCAGCAGCTTCCCTGGAGGGCCCAGCACAGATACGCAGTATTTT. The complete variable domain, with remaining parts taken from reference TRBV5-1 and TRBJ2-3, reads KAGVTQTPRYLIKTRGQQVTLSCSPISGHRSVSWYQQTPGQGLQFLFEYFSETQRNKGNFPGRFSGRQFSNSRSEMNVSTLELGDSALYLCASSFPGGPSTDTQYFGPGTRLTVL.